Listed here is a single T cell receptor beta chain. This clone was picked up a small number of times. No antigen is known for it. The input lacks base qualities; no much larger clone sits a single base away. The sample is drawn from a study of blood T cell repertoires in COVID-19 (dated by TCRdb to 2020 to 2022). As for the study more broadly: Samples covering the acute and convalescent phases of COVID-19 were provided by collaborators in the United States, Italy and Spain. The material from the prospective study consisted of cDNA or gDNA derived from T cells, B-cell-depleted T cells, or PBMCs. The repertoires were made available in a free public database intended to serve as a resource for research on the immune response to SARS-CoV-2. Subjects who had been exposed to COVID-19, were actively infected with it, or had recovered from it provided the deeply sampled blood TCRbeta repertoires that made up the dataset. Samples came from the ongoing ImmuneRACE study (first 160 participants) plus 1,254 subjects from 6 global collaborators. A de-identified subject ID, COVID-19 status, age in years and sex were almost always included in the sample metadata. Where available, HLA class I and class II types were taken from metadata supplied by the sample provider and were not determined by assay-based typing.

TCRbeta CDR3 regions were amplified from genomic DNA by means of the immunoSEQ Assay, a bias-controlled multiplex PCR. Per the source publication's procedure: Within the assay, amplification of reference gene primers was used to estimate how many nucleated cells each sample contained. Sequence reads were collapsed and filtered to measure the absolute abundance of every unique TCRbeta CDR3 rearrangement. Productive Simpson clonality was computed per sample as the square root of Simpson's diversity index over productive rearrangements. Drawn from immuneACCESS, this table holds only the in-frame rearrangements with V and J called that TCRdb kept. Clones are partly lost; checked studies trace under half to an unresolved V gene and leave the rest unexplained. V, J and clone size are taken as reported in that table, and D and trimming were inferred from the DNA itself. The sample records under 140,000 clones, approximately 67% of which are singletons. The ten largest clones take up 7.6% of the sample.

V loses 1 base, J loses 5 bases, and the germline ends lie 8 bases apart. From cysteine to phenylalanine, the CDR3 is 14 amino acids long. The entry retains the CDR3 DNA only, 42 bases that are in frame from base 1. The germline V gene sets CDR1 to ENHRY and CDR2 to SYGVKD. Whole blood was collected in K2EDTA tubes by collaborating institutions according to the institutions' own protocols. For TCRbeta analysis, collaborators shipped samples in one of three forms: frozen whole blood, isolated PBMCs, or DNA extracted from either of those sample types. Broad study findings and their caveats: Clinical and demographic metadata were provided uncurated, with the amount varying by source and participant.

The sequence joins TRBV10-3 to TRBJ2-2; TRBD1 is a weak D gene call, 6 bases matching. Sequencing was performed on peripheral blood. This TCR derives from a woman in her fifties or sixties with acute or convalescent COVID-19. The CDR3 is CAISEYTGTGELFF. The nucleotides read TGTGCCATCAGTGAGTACACAGGGACCGGGGAGCTGTTTTTT.